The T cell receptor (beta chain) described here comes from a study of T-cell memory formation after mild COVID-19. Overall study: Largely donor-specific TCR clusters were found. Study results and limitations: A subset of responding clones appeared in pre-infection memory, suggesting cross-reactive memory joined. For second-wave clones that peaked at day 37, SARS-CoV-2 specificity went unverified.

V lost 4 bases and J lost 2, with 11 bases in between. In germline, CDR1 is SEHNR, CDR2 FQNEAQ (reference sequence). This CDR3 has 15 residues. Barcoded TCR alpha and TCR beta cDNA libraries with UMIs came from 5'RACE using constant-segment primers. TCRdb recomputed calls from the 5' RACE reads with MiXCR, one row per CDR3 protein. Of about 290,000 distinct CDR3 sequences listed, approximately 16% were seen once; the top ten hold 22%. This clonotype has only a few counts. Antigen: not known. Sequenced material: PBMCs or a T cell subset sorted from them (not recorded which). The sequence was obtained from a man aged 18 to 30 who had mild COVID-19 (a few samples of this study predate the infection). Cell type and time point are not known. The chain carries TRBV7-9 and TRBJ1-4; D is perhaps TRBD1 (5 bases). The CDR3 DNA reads TGTGCCAGCAGCTCCACGACAGCCACTAATGAAAAACTGTTTTTT. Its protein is CASSSTTATNEKLFF.